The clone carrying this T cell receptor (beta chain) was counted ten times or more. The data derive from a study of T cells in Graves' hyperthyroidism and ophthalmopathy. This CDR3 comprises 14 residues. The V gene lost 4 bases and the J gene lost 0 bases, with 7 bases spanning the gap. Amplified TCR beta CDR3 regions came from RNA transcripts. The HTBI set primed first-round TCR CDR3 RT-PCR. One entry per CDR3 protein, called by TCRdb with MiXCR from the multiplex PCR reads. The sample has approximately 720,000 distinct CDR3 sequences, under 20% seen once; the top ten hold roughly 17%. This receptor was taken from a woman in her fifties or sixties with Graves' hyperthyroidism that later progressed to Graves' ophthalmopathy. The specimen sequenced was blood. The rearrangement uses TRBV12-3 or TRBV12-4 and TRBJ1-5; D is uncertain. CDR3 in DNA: TGTGCCAGCAGTTCTACGAATAGCAATCAGCCCCAGCATTTT. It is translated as CASSSTNSNQPQHF.